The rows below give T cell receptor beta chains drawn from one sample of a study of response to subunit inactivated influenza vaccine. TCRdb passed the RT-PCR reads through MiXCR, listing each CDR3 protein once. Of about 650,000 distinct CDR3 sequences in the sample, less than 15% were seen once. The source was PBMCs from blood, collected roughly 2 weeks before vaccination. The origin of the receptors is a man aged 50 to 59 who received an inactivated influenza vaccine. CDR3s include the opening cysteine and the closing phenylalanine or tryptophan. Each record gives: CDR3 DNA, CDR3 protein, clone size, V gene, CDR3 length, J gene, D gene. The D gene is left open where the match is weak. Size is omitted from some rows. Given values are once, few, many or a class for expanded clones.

CDR3nt: TGTGCCACCAGTGGCCCGGATTCTGGCGGGATGGAGACCCAGTACTTC
CDR3aa: CATSGPDSGGMETQYF
abundance: few
v_gene: TRBV24-1
len: 16
j_gene: TRBJ2-5
d_gene: .

CDR3nt: TGTGCCAGCAGGGAACAGAAGGGTCTTTACGAGCAGTACTTC
CDR3aa: CASREQKGLYEQYF
abundance: few
v_gene: TRBV28
len: 14
j_gene: TRBJ2-7
d_gene: .

CDR3nt: TGTGCCAGCAGTTACTCGATCTTTCGCGGGAGCTCGAACACCGGGGAGCTGTTTTTT
CDR3aa: CASSYSIFRGSSNTGELFF
abundance: few
v_gene: TRBV6-5
len: 19
j_gene: TRBJ2-2
d_gene: TRBD2

CDR3nt: TGTGCCAGCAGTCCCCGACCAGGGGGTTCGGAGACCCAGTACTTC
CDR3aa: CASSPRPGGSETQYF
abundance: .
v_gene: TRBV12-3/TRBV12-4
len: 15
j_gene: TRBJ2-5
d_gene: TRBD1

CDR3nt: TGCAGTGCCACAGGGGGGTCTGGGGCCAACGTCCTGACTTTC
CDR3aa: CSATGGSGANVLTF
abundance: few
v_gene: TRBV20-1
len: 14
j_gene: TRBJ2-6
d_gene: TRBD1

CDR3nt: TGCGCCAGCAGCGCCTCTTCCTCCGACAGCTTTACCGGGGAGCTGTTTTTT
CDR3aa: CASSASSSDSFTGELFF
abundance: few
v_gene: TRBV5-1
len: 17
j_gene: TRBJ2-2
d_gene: .

CDR3nt: TGTGCCAGCAGCCCCCGACTAGCGCGGGGGGAGCTGTTTTTT
CDR3aa: CASSPRLARGELFF
abundance: few
v_gene: TRBV11-2
len: 14
j_gene: TRBJ2-2
d_gene: TRBD2

CDR3nt: TGTGCCAGCAGCGTAGATTGGCGGGAGGACACGAAGCAGTACTTC
CDR3aa: CASSVDWREDTKQYF
abundance: few
v_gene: TRBV9
len: 15
j_gene: TRBJ2-7
d_gene: TRBD2

CDR3nt: TGTGCCAGCAGCTTCCCCCCGACAGGGTCTGGAAACACCATATATTTT
CDR3aa: CASSFPPTGSGNTIYF
abundance: many
v_gene: TRBV11-2
len: 16
j_gene: TRBJ1-3
d_gene: TRBD1

CDR3nt: TGCAGTGCTAGTCGGCCGGGCACCGGGGAGCTGTTTTTT
CDR3aa: CSASRPGTGELFF
abundance: .
v_gene: TRBV20-1
len: 13
j_gene: TRBJ2-2
d_gene: .

CDR3nt: TGCGCCAGCAGCCGCGGCGGGCCGGTTTTCGCTGAAGCTTTCTTT
CDR3aa: CASSRGGPVFAEAFF
abundance: few
v_gene: TRBV4-3
len: 15
j_gene: TRBJ1-1
d_gene: .

CDR3nt: TGTGCCAGCAAGTATCAGCGGGAGACAGATACGCAGTATTTT
CDR3aa: CASKYQRETDTQYF
abundance: .
v_gene: TRBV19
len: 14
j_gene: TRBJ2-3
d_gene: TRBD2

CDR3nt: TGTGCCAGCAGTTACCCCATCAGGACTAGTTCCAATGAGCAGTTCTTC
CDR3aa: CASSYPIRTSSNEQFF
abundance: few
v_gene: TRBV6-5
len: 16
j_gene: TRBJ2-1
d_gene: TRBD2

CDR3nt: TGCAGTGCTAGAGATGCACAGGGAGACTACGAGCAGTACTTC
CDR3aa: CSARDAQGDYEQYF
abundance: few
v_gene: TRBV20-1
len: 14
j_gene: TRBJ2-7
d_gene: .

CDR3nt: TGTGCCACCAGTGCCCCGGACGGTTCCTACGAGCAGTACTTC
CDR3aa: CATSAPDGSYEQYF
abundance: few
v_gene: TRBV24-1
len: 14
j_gene: TRBJ2-7
d_gene: .

CDR3nt: TGTGCCAGCAGTCCCTGGGCCCTCAACGAGGGTGAAGCTTTCTTT
CDR3aa: CASSPWALNEGEAFF
abundance: many
v_gene: TRBV28
len: 15
j_gene: TRBJ1-1
d_gene: .

CDR3nt: TGTGCCAGCAGCCCGGGGTTCACGGGCACTGAAGCTTTCTTT
CDR3aa: CASSPGFTGTEAFF
abundance: few
v_gene: TRBV7-2
len: 14
j_gene: TRBJ1-1
d_gene: .

CDR3nt: TGTGCCAGCAGCCTAGGTCTAGCGACCTACAATGAGCAGTTCTTC
CDR3aa: CASSLGLATYNEQFF
abundance: few
v_gene: TRBV5-6
len: 15
j_gene: TRBJ2-1
d_gene: .

CDR3nt: TGCGCCAGCAGTGATGACAGCGGGGATGAAAAACTGTTTTTT
CDR3aa: CASSDDSGDEKLFF
abundance: .
v_gene: TRBV10-1
len: 14
j_gene: TRBJ1-4
d_gene: .

CDR3nt: TGCAGTGCACAGGGAAGCTCCTATAATTCACCCCTCCACTTT
CDR3aa: CSAQGSSYNSPLHF
abundance: .
v_gene: TRBV20-1
len: 14
j_gene: TRBJ1-6
d_gene: .

CDR3nt: TGTGCCAGCAGCTTAGTGGGGGGGGTCGCTGGGGCCAACGTCCTGACTTTC
CDR3aa: CASSLVGGVAGANVLTF
abundance: many
v_gene: TRBV7-8
len: 17
j_gene: TRBJ2-6
d_gene: TRBD2

CDR3nt: TGTGCCAGCAGCTTAGGTGTTGGCTCGGGTGAGCAGTACTTC
CDR3aa: CASSLGVGSGEQYF
abundance: .
v_gene: TRBV7-2
len: 14
j_gene: TRBJ2-7
d_gene: .

CDR3nt: TGTGCCAGCAGTTTAGGTGGTAGCGGGTCCTACAATGAGCAGTTCTTC
CDR3aa: CASSLGGSGSYNEQFF
abundance: .
v_gene: TRBV12-3/TRBV12-4
len: 16
j_gene: TRBJ2-1
d_gene: TRBD2

CDR3nt: TGCGCCAGCAGTTTTTCTGCGGGGGGCGCATCCTACGAGCAGTACTTC
CDR3aa: CASSFSAGGASYEQYF
abundance: .
v_gene: TRBV5-1
len: 16
j_gene: TRBJ2-7
d_gene: TRBD2

CDR3nt: TGTGCCAGCAGTCCTAGCGGAGGGGGCAATGAGCAGTTCTTC
CDR3aa: CASSPSGGGNEQFF
abundance: .
v_gene: TRBV27
len: 14
j_gene: TRBJ2-1
d_gene: .

CDR3nt: TGTGCCAGCAGCGGATACAGGGGTGGCTACACCTTC
CDR3aa: CASSGYRGGYTF
abundance: .
v_gene: TRBV7-2
len: 12
j_gene: TRBJ1-2
d_gene: TRBD1

CDR3nt: TGTGCCAGCAGTGAAGTGCGGCTGGCCCAGTACTTC
CDR3aa: CASSEVRLAQYF
abundance: few
v_gene: TRBV2
len: 12
j_gene: TRBJ2-5
d_gene: .

CDR3nt: TGTGCCAGCAGCACCGGGACGGACCCCGACTATGGCTACACCTTC
CDR3aa: CASSTGTDPDYGYTF
abundance: few
v_gene: TRBV7-9
len: 15
j_gene: TRBJ1-2
d_gene: .

CDR3nt: TGTGCCAGCAGCGTAGCTCCCGGGGGGACTGAAGCTTTCTTT
CDR3aa: CASSVAPGGTEAFF
abundance: .
v_gene: TRBV9
len: 14
j_gene: TRBJ1-1
d_gene: .

CDR3nt: TGCGCCAGCAGCCAAGGGAGGCCGGGGGAGCTGTTTTTT
CDR3aa: CASSQGRPGELFF
abundance: .
v_gene: TRBV4-3
len: 13
j_gene: TRBJ2-2
d_gene: .

CDR3nt: TGCAGTGCTAGTGGGGACCCAGATACGCAGTATTTT
CDR3aa: CSASGDPDTQYF
abundance: many
v_gene: TRBV20-1
len: 12
j_gene: TRBJ2-3
d_gene: .

CDR3nt: TGTGCCAGCAGCCCAGTCTTGGGCTCCTACGAGCAGTACTTC
CDR3aa: CASSPVLGSYEQYF
abundance: many
v_gene: TRBV28
len: 14
j_gene: TRBJ2-7
d_gene: .

CDR3nt: TGTGCCAGCAGTCTAGGTACACGGGGCAATGAGCAGTTCTTC
CDR3aa: CASSLGTRGNEQFF
abundance: many
v_gene: TRBV27
len: 14
j_gene: TRBJ2-1
d_gene: .

CDR3nt: TGTGCCAGCAGCTGGGGGGTCTCTGGGGCCAACGTCCTGACTTTC
CDR3aa: CASSWGVSGANVLTF
abundance: .
v_gene: TRBV7-8
len: 15
j_gene: TRBJ2-6
d_gene: .

CDR3nt: TGTGCCAGCAGCTTAGGGACACAAAGTGAGCAGTTCTTC
CDR3aa: CASSLGTQSEQFF
abundance: many
v_gene: TRBV7-2
len: 13
j_gene: TRBJ2-1
d_gene: .

CDR3nt: TGTGCCAGCAGCCCAGACTACAACAATGAGCAGTTCTTC
CDR3aa: CASSPDYNNEQFF
abundance: many
v_gene: TRBV7-2
len: 13
j_gene: TRBJ2-1
d_gene: .

CDR3nt: TGTGCCACCAGCAGACAAAAAGGACAGGGGGCAAACGAGCAGTACTTC
CDR3aa: CATSRQKGQGANEQYF
abundance: .
v_gene: TRBV15
len: 16
j_gene: TRBJ2-7
d_gene: TRBD1

CDR3nt: TGTGCCAGCAGCTTAGGAGACTACGTCTACGAGCAGTACTTC
CDR3aa: CASSLGDYVYEQYF
abundance: few
v_gene: TRBV11-2
len: 14
j_gene: TRBJ2-7
d_gene: .

CDR3nt: TGCAGTGCCCCTAGCGGGGGGGCCGAGGAGCAGTTCTTC
CDR3aa: CSAPSGGAEEQFF
abundance: .
v_gene: TRBV20-1
len: 13
j_gene: TRBJ2-1
d_gene: TRBD2

CDR3nt: TGTGCCAGCAGCGCGTCTGCTAGCACAGATACGCAGTATTTT
CDR3aa: CASSASASTDTQYF
abundance: many
v_gene: TRBV7-2
len: 14
j_gene: TRBJ2-3
d_gene: .

CDR3nt: TGTGCCAGCAGCGTAGCCAGCGGGTTCACCGGGGAGCTGTTTTTT
CDR3aa: CASSVASGFTGELFF
abundance: .
v_gene: TRBV9
len: 15
j_gene: TRBJ2-2
d_gene: .